This T cell receptor beta chain was identified during a study of spatial heterogeneity in lung cancer. This clonotype was observed at least ten times. The junction had 16 bases not matched to a gene; V was cut back by 2 bases and J by 2 bases. The CDR3 is made up of 20 amino acids. The sample's time point: blood at routine non-recurrence follow-up after resection. In the library, each TCR cDNA molecule bore its own unique molecular identifier. TCRdb re-analysed the 5' RACE reads in MiXCR, keeping a single row per CDR3 protein. The sample carries 35,000 to 55,000 distinct CDR3 sequences, 10% to 15% recorded once.

This sequence was found in a male donor with early-stage non-small cell lung cancer. The starting material was PBMCs, obtained at follow-up. The rearrangement links TRBV23-1 to TRBJ2-3; 10 bases fit TRBD2. TRBV23-1 is marked as an open reading frame, function uncertain. DNA of the CDR3: TGCGCCAGCAGTCAACGGTGTTTAGCGGGGGGCAATCTTAACACAGATACGCAGTATTTT. Amino acid sequence: CASSQRCLAGGNLNTDTQYF.